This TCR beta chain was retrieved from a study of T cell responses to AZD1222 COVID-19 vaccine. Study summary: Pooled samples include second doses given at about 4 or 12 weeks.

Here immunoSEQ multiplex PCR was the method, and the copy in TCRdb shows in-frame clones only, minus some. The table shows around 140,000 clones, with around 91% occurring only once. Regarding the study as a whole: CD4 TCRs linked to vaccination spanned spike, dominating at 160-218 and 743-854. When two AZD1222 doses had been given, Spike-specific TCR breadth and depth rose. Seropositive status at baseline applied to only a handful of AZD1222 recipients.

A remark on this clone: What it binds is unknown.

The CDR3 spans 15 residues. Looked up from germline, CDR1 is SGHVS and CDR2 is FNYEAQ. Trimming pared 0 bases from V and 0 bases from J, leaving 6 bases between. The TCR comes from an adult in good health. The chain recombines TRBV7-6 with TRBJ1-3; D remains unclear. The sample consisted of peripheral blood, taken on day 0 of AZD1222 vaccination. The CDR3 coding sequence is TGTGCCAGCAGCTTAGCCCCCCCCTCTGGAAACACCATATATTTT. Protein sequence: CASSLAPPSGNTIYF.